The subject of this entry is one TCR beta chain. Antigen: not known. Bulk tumor genomic DNA (approximately 640 ng per sample) served as template. Several biopsies were spaced far apart within each primary tumor and obtained as surgery took place. Surgery that was curative in intent was performed on patients with untreated, newly diagnosed non-small cell lung cancer. The data originate from a study of immune heterogeneity within non-small cell lung tumors. Across the whole study: Of all tumors, a few turned out to be squamous cell carcinomas, some 10 were non-squamous carcinomas and 1 was not otherwise specified. Findings of the study overall: Local T-cell clonality tracked moderately but significantly with local tumor mutational burden, giving an R of 0.3 to 0.4. Identical dominant CDR3 beta clonotypes were found recurring across a patient's tumor sites, along with site-unique high-frequency clones.

Amplification of TCR beta CDR3 was performed by multiplex PCR with 32 V and 13 J primers. MiXCR, run by TCRdb on the multiplex PCR reads, gives a single entry per CDR3 protein. Of around 2,500 distinct CDR3 sequences listed, less than 55% are singletons. The receptor's source is a man aged 50 to 59 with non-small cell lung cancer. The specimen was lung tumor tissue.

The chain's CDR3 is CASRRRQGNTEAFF. In DNA form, the CDR3 reads TGTGCCAGCAGACGCCGACAGGGGAACACTGAAGCTTTCTTT. J is TRBJ1-1 and V is TRBV6-1, with 7 bases matching TRBD1. Per the germline V gene, CDR1 is MNHNS and CDR2 is SASEGT. The CDR3 spans 14 residues. The junction had 5 bases not matched to a gene; V was cut back by 6 bases and J by 1 base.